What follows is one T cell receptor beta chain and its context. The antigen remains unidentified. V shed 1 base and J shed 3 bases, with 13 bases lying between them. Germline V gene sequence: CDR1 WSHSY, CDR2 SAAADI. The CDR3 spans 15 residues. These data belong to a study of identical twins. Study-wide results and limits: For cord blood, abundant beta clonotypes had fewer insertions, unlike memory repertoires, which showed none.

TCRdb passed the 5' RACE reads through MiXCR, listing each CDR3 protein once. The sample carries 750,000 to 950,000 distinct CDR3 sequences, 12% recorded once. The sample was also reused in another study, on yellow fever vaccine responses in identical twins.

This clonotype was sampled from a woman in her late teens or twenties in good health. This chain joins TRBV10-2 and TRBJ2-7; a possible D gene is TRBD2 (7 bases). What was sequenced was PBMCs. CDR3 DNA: TGCGCCAGCAGTGAGTTGGGAGGGGGGTTCTACGAGCAGTACTTC. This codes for CASSELGGGFYEQYF.